Following are 21 T cell receptor beta chains from one sample sequenced in a study of graft-versus-host responses after intestinal transplantation. Here immunoSEQ multiplex PCR was the method, and the copy in TCRdb shows in-frame clones only, minus some. The data contain roughly 21,000 clones, around two fifths of them singletons. Irradiated, violet-dye-labeled stimulator cells, some 200,000 in number, were plated with some 200,000 CFSE-labeled responder cells. This specimen consisted of alloreactive CD8+ T cells from a mixed lymphocyte reaction culture, obtained before intestinal transplant. The subset was: CFSE-low proliferating T cells sorted from roughly six-day pre-transplant mixed lymphocyte reaction (GvH or HvG direction). The source of these receptors is a human patient who received an intestinal transplant.

This clone was seen a few times. The chain's CDR3 is CASSPGAGLALEQYF. CDR3 DNA sequence: TGTGCCAGCAGCCCCGGGGCGGGACTAGCTCTCGAGCAGTACTTC. The rearrangement uses TRBV6-5 and TRBJ2-7; TRBD2 agrees at 9 bases. Germline lookup yields CDR1 MNHEY and CDR2 SVGAGI. The CDR3 is 15 residues long. Trimming took 6 bases from V and 6 from J; bases not matched to a gene: 12.

This clone appeared once. The chain joins TRBV6-5 to TRBJ2-1, with 8 bases that match TRBD1. Trimming cost V 8 bases and J 3 bases; bases outside gene matches: 6. This CDR3 region has 14 residues. Germline V gene data show CDR1 as MNHEY and CDR2 as SVGAGI. The CDR3, as DNA: TGTGCCAGCGGACAGGGAAGGGTCTACAATGAGCAGTTCTTC. Its protein is CASGQGRVYNEQFF.

The CDR3 loop reads CASSLVGLAGRGIQYF. The CDR3 DNA is TGTGCCAGCAGCTTAGTAGGGCTAGCGGGACGGGGCATTCAGTACTTC. J is TRBJ2-4 and V is TRBV11-3; TRBD2 aligns across 9 bases. This CDR3 has 16 amino acids. V dropped 1 base and J dropped 9; count of bases not matched to a gene: 10. CDR1 and CDR2 from the germline V gene are SGHNT and YENEEA.

This chain links TRBV6-4 with TRBJ2-5; 8 positions match TRBD2. The trim removed 3 bases at V and 5 bases at J, leaving 11 bases unmatched. This CDR3 contains 16 residues. Looked up from germline, CDR1 is MRHNA and CDR2 is SNTAGT. Written as DNA, the CDR3 is TGTGCCAGCAGTGAGAGACCGGGACTAGGGTGGGAGACCCAGTACTTC. Translating gives CASSERPGLGWETQYF.

This clone is termed medium-sized. The J gene is TRBJ1-2, the V gene TRBV7-9; 12 nucleotides align to TRBD1. Germline CDR1 is SEHNR and CDR2 is FQNEAQ (reference sequence). V gave up 4 bases and J gave up 8 bases; unmatched junction bases: 2. CDR3 length: 13 residues. DNA of the CDR3: TGTGCCAGCAGCTGGGGGACAGGGGGCGGCTACACCTTC. It codes for CASSWGTGGGYTF.

The chain is built from TRBV20-1 and TRBJ2-1, with D possibly being TRBD1 or TRBD2 (5 bases each). The CDR3 covers 11 residues. Germline CDR1 reads DFQATT; CDR2 reads SNEGSKA (reference sequence). The V gene lost 6 bases and the J gene lost 5 bases, with 8 bases spanning the gap. Here the CDR3 reads CSARDDNEQFF. CDR3 in DNA: TGCAGTGCCAGGGACGACAATGAGCAGTTCTTC.

The chain joins TRBV27 to TRBJ1-4, with 9 bases matching TRBD1. The CDR3 contains 16 residues. V lost 5 bases and J lost 6; bases outside the gene matches: 10. Germline loops: CDR1 MNHEY, CDR2 SMNVEV (reference sequence). CDR3 in DNA: TGTGCCAGCAGTCCCGGGACAGGGACGTCGGATGAAAAACTGTTTTTT. Amino acid sequence: CASSPGTGTSDEKLFF.

This clone appeared a single time. The rearrangement links TRBV25-1 to TRBJ1-5, with TRBD1 as a possible D gene (6 bases). The CDR3 is made up of 14 amino acids. V dropped 3 bases and J dropped 9 bases, with 15 bases sitting between them. Germline V gene data show CDR1 as MGHDK and CDR2 as SYGVNS. DNA for the CDR3: TGTGCCAGCAGTGAGGGGGCCGGTACCGTGCCCCAGCATTTT. Amino acids: CASSEGAGTVPQHF.

The chain links TRBV4-1 to TRBJ2-1; unclear D gene. V was cut by 1 base and J by 6 bases, with 7 bases left in between. The length of the CDR3 is 13 residues. Germline CDR1 is MGHRA and CDR2 is YSYEKL. The CDR3 DNA follows: TGCGCCAGCAGCCAAGGTCGGTTCAATGAGCAGTTCTTC. Translated, it gives CASSQGRFNEQFF.

The V gene is TRBV7-9, the J gene TRBJ2-7, with TRBD2 identical over 7 bases. Germline CDR1 reads SEHNR; CDR2 reads FQNEAQ (reference sequence). V was clipped by 5 bases and J by 5 bases; unmatched bases: 18. This CDR3 comprises 17 residues. The CDR3 bases are TGTGCCAGCAGCCCGAGTGCGTGGAGGGAGGGGAATCACGAGCAGTACTTC. It is translated as CASSPSAWREGNHEQYF.

By sample share, this clone is medium-sized. V gene TRBV28 combines with J gene TRBJ1-3; no definite D call. Trimming shortened V by 2 bases and J by 0 bases, and 11 bases separated the two germline ends. CDR3 length equals 16 residues. CDR1 MDHEN and CDR2 SYDVKM come from the germline V gene. DNA of the CDR3: TGTGCCAGCAGTTTAGGTGGACCTATCTCTGGAAACACCATATATTTT. It yields the protein CASSLGGPISGNTIYF.

The chain combines TRBV6-5 with TRBJ2-7; a possible D gene is TRBD1 (5 bases). V lost 4 bases and J 5 bases, leaving 9 bases between the germline ends. CDR1 and CDR2 (germline): MNHEY, SVGAGI. The CDR3 is made up of 12 amino acids. Written as DNA, the CDR3 is TGTGCCAGCAGTTCCCTACAGGACGAGCAGTACTTC. Its protein product is CASSSLQDEQYF.

This clone has only a few counts. This chain connects TRBV6-5 to TRBJ2-7, with 10 bases fitting TRBD2. The CDR3 has 15 amino acids. Germline trimming cut 2 bases from V and 2 bases from J; bases unmatched to any gene: 3. Germline loops: CDR1 MNHEY, CDR2 SVGAGI. Here the CDR3 reads CASSYGLAEPYEQYF. The CDR3 bases are TGTGCCAGCAGTTACGGACTAGCGGAGCCCTACGAGCAGTACTTC.

This clone is medium-sized. This rearrangement joins TRBV7-9 to TRBJ1-3; D perhaps matches TRBD1 (5 bases). Germline lookup yields CDR1 SEHNR and CDR2 FQNEAQ (reference sequence). The V gene lost 0 bases and the J gene lost 4 bases, with 7 bases spanning the gap. CDR3 size: 14 residues. The CDR3 DNA follows: TGTGCCAGCAGCTTAGCAGGGGAGGGAAACACCATATATTTT. Translation: CASSLAGEGNTIYF. The complete variable domain, with remaining parts taken from reference TRBV7-9 and TRBJ1-3, reads DTGVSQNPRHKITKRGQNVTFRCDPISEHNRLYWYRQTLGQGPEFLTYFQNEAQLEKSRLLSDRFSAERPKGSFSTLEIQRTEQGDSAMYLCASSLAGEGNTIYFGEGSWLTVV.

This clone turned up a few times. CDR3: CASSFNPSWGLDTDTQYF. The CDR3 coding sequence is TGTGCCAGCAGTTTCAATCCCTCCTGGGGACTCGACACAGATACGCAGTATTTT. This chain links TRBV28 with TRBJ2-3, with D possibly TRBD2 on 6 matching bases. CDR3 size: 18 residues. The V end was cut by 3 bases, the J end by 2 bases, with 21 bases between. The V gene's germline CDR1 is MDHEN and CDR2 SYDVKM.

This clone occurred a few times. The chain uses TRBV2 and TRBJ1-1; D possibly corresponds to TRBD1 (5 bases). Trimming pared 1 base from V and 4 bases from J, leaving 7 bases between. Germline assignment: CDR1 SNHLY and CDR2 FYNNEI. The CDR3 consists of 13 residues. The DNA of the CDR3 is TGTGCCAGCAGTGAAGAGGGGCGCACTGAAGCTTTCTTT. It translates to CASSEEGRTEAFF.

The chain combines TRBV2 with TRBJ1-4; D possibly corresponds to TRBD1 (6 bases). Germline V gives CDR1 SNHLY, CDR2 FYNNEI. V lost 7 bases to trimming and J lost 2 bases, with 11 bases between them. CDR3 length: 14 amino acids. DNA for the CDR3: TGTGCCAGCAAGGGGGTCGGGACTAATGAAAAACTGTTTTTT. This codes for CASKGVGTNEKLFF.

This clone was counted a single time. This chain joins TRBV6-5 and TRBJ2-7; D gene unclear. The germline gives CDR1 MNHEY, CDR2 SVGAGI. V was shortened by 3 bases and J by 2 bases, with 17 bases between the two germline ends. This CDR3 contains 16 residues. For the CDR3, the DNA is TGTGCCAGCAGTTATAGTCGACCGGACCTCGCCTACGAGCAGTACTTC. Translated, it gives CASSYSRPDLAYEQYF.

In its sample, this clone was seen once. The chain joins TRBV5-1 to TRBJ2-6; 7 nucleotides agree with TRBD1. The CDR3 extends over 15 amino acids. Per germline, CDR1 SGHRS and CDR2 YFSETQ. Germline trimming cut 2 bases from V and 2 bases from J; bases unmatched to any gene: 1. The CDR3 DNA is TGCGCCAGCAGCTTCCAGGGGGCTGGGGCCAACGTCCTGACTTTC. It is translated as CASSFQGAGANVLTF.

Relative to its sample, this clone is medium-sized. The V call is TRBV18, the J call TRBJ1-3, with a possible D match to TRBD1 (5 bases). The CDR3 loop spans 15 amino acids. CDR1 KGHSH and CDR2 LQKENI come from the germline V gene. Trimming removed 2 bases at V and 0 bases at J, with 8 bases between. CDR3 loop: CASSPVTDSGNTIYF. Written as DNA, the CDR3 is TGTGCCAGCTCACCAGTGACAGACTCTGGAAACACCATATATTTT.

The sample holds a few counts of this clone. This rearrangement joins TRBV7-9 to TRBJ2-2; D not certain. With 1 base removed from V and 6 bases from J, the gap between germline ends came to 12 bases. There are 15 residues in the CDR3. Looked up from germline, CDR1 is SEHNR and CDR2 is FQNEAQ (reference sequence). As DNA, the CDR3 is TGTGCCAGCAGCTTAGAGGGCCTAATCGCCGGGGAGCTGTTTTTT. This translates into CASSLEGLIAGELFF.